Given below is one T cell receptor (beta chain) in context. Its antigen is not known. This sample was included in a study of shared clonotypes between healthy human individuals. Study in general: CD4 naive and memory got three plates each, CD8 naive two, CD8 memory one.

Positive CCR7 selection of CD45RO-negative cells yielded the naive CD8 cells, and terminally differentiated effector memory CD45RA+ cells were excluded. This CDR3 has 14 residues. V lost 4 bases to trimming and J lost 0 bases, with 11 bases between them. Germline V gene lookup returns CDR1 SGHKS and CDR2 YYEKEE (reference sequence). Profiling relied on immunoSEQ multiplex PCR, and the TCRdb table lists in-frame clones only, not all of them. The sample includes more than 2 million clones, 85% to 95% of them seen just once. Broader study findings: Larger estimated richness was generally recorded for naive subsets relative to memory subsets. An expected dependence of interdonor clonotype sharing on sequencing depth was noted.

The material sequenced was naive CD8+ T cells from PBMCs. V usage is TRBV5-5 and J usage is TRBJ2-7, with D possibly TRBD1 on 5 matching bases. This TCR was sampled from a man in his late teens or twenties in good health. Some clones in this sample may be carry-over from other donors' samples. The CDR3 nucleotides read TGTGCCAGCAGCCCAACAGGCCTCTCCTACGAGCAGTACTTC. Amino acids: CASSPTGLSYEQYF.